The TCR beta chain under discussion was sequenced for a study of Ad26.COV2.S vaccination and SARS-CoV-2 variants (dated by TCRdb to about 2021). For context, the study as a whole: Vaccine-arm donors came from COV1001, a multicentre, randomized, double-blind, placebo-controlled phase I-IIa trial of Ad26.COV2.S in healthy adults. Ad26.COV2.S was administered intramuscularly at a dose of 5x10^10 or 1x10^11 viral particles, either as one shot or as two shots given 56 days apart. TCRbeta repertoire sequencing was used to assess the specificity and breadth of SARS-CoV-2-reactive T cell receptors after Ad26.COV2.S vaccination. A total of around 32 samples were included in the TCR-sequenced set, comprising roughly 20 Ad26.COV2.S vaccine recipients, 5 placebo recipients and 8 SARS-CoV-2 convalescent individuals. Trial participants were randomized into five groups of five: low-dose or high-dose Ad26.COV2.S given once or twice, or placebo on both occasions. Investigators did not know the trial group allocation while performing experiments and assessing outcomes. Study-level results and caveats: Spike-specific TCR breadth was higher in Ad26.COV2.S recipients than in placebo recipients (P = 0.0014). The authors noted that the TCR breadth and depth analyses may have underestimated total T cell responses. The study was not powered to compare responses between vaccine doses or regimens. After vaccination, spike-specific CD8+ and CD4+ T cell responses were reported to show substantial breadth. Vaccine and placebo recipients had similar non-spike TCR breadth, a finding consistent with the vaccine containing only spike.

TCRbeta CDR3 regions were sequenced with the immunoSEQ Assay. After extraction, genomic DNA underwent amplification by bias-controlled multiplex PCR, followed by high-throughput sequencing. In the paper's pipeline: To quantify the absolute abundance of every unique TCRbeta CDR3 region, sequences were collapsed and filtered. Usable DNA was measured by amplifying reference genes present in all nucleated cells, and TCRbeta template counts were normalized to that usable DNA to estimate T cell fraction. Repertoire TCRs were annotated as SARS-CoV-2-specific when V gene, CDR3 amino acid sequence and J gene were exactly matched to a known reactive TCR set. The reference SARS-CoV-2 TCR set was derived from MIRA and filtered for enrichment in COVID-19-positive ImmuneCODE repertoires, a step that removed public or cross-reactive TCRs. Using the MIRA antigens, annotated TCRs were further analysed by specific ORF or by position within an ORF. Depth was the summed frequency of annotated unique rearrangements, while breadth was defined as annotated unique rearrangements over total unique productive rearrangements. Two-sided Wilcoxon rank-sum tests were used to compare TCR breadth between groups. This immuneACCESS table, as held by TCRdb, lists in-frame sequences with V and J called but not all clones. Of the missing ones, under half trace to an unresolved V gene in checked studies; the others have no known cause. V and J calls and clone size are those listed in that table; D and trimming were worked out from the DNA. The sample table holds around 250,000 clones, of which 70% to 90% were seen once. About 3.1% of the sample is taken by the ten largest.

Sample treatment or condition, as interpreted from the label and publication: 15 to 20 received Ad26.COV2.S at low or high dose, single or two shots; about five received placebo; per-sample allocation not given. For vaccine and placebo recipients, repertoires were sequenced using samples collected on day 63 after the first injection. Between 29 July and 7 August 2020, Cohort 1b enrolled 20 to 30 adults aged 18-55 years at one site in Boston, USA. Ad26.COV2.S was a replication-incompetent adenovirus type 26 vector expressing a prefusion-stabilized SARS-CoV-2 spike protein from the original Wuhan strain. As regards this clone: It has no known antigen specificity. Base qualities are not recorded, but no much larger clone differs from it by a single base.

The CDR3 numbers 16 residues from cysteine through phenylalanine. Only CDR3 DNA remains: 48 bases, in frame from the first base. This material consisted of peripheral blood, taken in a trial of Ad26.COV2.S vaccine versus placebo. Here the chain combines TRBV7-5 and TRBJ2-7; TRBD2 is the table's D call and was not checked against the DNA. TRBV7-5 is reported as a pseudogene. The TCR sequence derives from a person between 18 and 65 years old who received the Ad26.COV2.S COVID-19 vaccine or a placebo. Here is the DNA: TGTGTCAGAAGCCTCCCCCTTGGCGGGTTCTCCTACGAGCAGTACTTC. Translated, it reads CVRSLPLGGFSYEQYF.